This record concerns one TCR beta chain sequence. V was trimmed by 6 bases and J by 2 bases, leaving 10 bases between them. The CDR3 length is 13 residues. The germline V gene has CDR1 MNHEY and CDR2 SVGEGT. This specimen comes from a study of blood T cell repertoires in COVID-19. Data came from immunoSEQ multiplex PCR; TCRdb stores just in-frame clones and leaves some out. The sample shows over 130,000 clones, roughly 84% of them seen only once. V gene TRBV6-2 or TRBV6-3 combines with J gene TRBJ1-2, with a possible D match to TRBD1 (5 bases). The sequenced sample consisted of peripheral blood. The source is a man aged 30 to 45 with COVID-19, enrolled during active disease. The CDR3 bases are TGTGCCAGCAGCCTCAGACAGAACTATGGCTACACCTTC. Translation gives CASSLRQNYGYTF.